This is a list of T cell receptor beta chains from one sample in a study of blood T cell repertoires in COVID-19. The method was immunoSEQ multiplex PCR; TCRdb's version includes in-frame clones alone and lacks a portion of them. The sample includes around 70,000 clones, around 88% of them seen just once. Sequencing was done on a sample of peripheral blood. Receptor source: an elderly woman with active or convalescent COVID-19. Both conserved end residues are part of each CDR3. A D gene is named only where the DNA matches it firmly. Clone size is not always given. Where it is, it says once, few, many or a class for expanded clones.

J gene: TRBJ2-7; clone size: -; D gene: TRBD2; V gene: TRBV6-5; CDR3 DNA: TGTGCCAGCAGGTTAGGGCTAGCGGGGACCTACGAGCAGTACTTC; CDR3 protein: CASRLGLAGTYEQYF
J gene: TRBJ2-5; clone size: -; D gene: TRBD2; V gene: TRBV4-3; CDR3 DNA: TGCGCCAGCAGCCAAGAGGGCGGGAGAGAGACCCAGTACTTC; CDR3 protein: CASSQEGGRETQYF
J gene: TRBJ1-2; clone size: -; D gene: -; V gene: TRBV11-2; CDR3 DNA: TGTGCCAGCAGCTTAGGGGCCAGGGTTCATGGCTACACCTTC; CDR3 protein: CASSLGARVHGYTF
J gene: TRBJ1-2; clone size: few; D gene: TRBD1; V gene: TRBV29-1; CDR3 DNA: TGCAGCGTGTCTGCCGAGGGACAGGCCCACTATGGCTACACCTTC; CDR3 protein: CSVSAEGQAHYGYTF
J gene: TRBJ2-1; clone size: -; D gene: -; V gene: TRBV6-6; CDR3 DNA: TGTGCCAGCAGTCCCCAGGGGAAGTACAATGAGCAGTTCTTC; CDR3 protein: CASSPQGKYNEQFF
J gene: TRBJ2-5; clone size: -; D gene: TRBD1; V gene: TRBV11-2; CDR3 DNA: TGTGCCAGCAGCTTTTCAGGGGGAGAGGCAGAGACCCAGTACTTC; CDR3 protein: CASSFSGGEAETQYF
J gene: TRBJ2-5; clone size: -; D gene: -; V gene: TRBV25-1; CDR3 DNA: TGTGCCAGCAGTGAATGGAGATCCCAAGAGACCCAGTACTTC; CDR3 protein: CASSEWRSQETQYF
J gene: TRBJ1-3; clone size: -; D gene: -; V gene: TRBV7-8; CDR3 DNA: TGTGCCAGCAGCTTAGCTGGGGCCCACTCTGGAAACACCATATATTTT; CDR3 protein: CASSLAGAHSGNTIYF
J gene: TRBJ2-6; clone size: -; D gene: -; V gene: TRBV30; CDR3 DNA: TGTGCCTGGAGTGTGAGGGGGGCCAACGTCCTGACTTTC; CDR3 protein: CAWSVRGANVLTF
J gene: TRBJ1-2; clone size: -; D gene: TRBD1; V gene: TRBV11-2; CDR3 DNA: TGTGCCAGCAGCTTAGAGGGACAGGGCTATGGCTACACCTTC; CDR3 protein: CASSLEGQGYGYTF
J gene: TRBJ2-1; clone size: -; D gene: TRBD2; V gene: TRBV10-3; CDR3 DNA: TGTGCCATCAGTGGAGCTAGCGGGGGCTACAATGAGCAGTTCTTC; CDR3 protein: CAISGASGGYNEQFF
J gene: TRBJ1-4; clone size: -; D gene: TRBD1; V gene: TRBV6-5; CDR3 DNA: TGTGCCAGCAGACCACAGGGGTTTAATGAAAAACTGTTTTTT; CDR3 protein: CASRPQGFNEKLFF
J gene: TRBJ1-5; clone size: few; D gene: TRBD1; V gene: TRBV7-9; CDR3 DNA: TGTGCCAGCAGCATTGACAGGGGCAACAATCAGCCCCAGCATTTT; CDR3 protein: CASSIDRGNNQPQHF
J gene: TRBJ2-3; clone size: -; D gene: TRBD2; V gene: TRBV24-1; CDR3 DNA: TGTGCCACCAGTGAACTAACTAGCGGGGCTAGCACAGATACGCAGTATTTT; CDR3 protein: CATSELTSGASTDTQYF
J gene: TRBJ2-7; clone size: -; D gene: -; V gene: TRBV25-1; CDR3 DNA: TGTGCCAGCAGTGACCGCGGACATAACTACGAGCAGTACTTC; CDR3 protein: CASSDRGHNYEQYF
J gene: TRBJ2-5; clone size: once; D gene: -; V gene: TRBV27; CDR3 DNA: TGTGCCAGCAGTCCGTCGGGGGAGACCCAGTACTTC; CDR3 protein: CASSPSGETQYF
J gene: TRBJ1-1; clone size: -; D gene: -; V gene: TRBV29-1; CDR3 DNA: TGCAGCGTTGTGGAGGGACCCCAAGCTTTCTTT; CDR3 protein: CSVVEGPQAFF
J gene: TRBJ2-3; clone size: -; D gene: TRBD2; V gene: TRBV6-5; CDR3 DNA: TGTGCCAGCACCGAAGGGCGGGAGACAGATACGCAGTATTTT; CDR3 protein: CASTEGRETDTQYF
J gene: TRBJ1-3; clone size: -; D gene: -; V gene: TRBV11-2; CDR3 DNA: TGTGCCAGCAGCTTAGATCCCGGAGCTTGGGACACCATATATTTT; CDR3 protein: CASSLDPGAWDTIYF
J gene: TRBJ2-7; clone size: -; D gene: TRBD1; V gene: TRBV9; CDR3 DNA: TGTGCCAGCAGCCCATCGGACAGGGTCTACGAGCAGTACTTC; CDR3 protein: CASSPSDRVYEQYF
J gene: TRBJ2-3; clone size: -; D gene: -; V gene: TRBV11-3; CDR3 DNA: TGTGCCAGCAGCAAACTCGGGGGCACAGATACGCAGTATTTT; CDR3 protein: CASSKLGGTDTQYF
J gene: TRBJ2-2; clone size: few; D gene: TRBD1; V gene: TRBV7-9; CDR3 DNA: TGTGCCAGCAGCGCAGGGGGAAACACCGGGGAGCTGTTTTTT; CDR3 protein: CASSAGGNTGELFF
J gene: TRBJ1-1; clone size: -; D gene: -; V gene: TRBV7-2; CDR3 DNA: TGTGCCAGCAGCTCCGAATCTCCGGGAGCGAACACTGAAGCTTTCTTT; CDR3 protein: CASSSESPGANTEAFF
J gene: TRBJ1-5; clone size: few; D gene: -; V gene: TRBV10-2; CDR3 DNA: TGCGCCAGCCAGACAGGAAGCAATCAGCCCCAGCATTTT; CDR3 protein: CASQTGSNQPQHF
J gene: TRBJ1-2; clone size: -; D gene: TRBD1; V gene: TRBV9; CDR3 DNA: TGTGCCTCAGGACAGGGGAGTAACTATGGCTACACCTTC; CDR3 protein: CASGQGSNYGYTF